Reported below is one T cell receptor beta chain. Original processing notes: From reference gene primer amplification, estimates of nucleated cell counts were derived. This table comes from immunoSEQ multiplex PCR, and its TCRdb copy is limited to in-frame clones, with some not included. D and trimming were read from the DNA, whereas the V and J calls and clone size are those reported in that table. The data hold some 180,000 clones, with roughly 89% observed a single time. The germline V gene has CDR1 GTSNPN and CDR2 SVGIG (reference sequence). Trimming cost V 4 bases and J 4 bases, with 16 bases left between them. CDR3 length: 14 amino acids. The entry originates in a study of blood T cell repertoires in COVID-19. Cohort placement rested on clinical history that participants reported themselves. Exposed enrollees encountered a COVID-19 case at some point within 2 weeks before study entry.

Material for sequencing was PBMCs or T cells enriched from blood (not recorded which). The gene calls are TRBV30 and TRBJ1-2; D gene ambiguous. The sequence was obtained from a woman aged 25 to 39 who had been exposed to COVID-19. The CDR3 bases are TGTGCCTGGACCATAAAGCGACGGTTCTATGGCTACACCTTC. Translating it yields CAWTIKRRFYGYTF.